This passage covers 29 T cell receptor beta chains from one sample sequenced in a study of regulatory T cells in long-lasting Graves disease. Time point given: persistent/refractory GD, antithyroid drugs over 5 years with positive TRAb. With RNA extracted from PBMCs as input, the TCR library was made. Building of the TCR beta libraries involved iRepertoire HTBI primers and Arm-PCR of CDR3 regions. TCRdb processed the multiplex PCR reads anew with MiXCR; each CDR3 protein has one entry. In the table there are hundreds of thousands of distinct CDR3 sequences, approximately 22% of which are singletons. The sequenced sample was peripheral blood mononuclear cells (PBMCs), obtained when the disease was refractory, from a patient treated with antithyroid drugs. Receptors were obtained from a female donor with Graves disease.

CDR3 loop: CATSKGTGTSTYNEQFF. As DNA, the CDR3 is TGTGCCACCAGTAAGGGAACCGGGACTAGCACCTACAATGAGCAGTTCTTC. The gene calls are TRBV24-1 and TRBJ2-1, with 9 bases matching TRBD2. After removal of 6 bases from V and 2 bases from J, the junction contained 10 bases not matched to a gene. This CDR3 region has 17 residues. Germline assignment: CDR1 KGHDR and CDR2 SFDVKD.

A few counts support this clonotype. The chain joins TRBV25-1 to TRBJ1-1; D is unresolved. V dropped 3 bases and J dropped 4 bases, with 12 bases sitting between them. From germline, CDR1 is MGHDK and CDR2 SYGVNS. This CDR3 region has 14 residues. The chain's CDR3 is CASSDSLVRTEAFF. CDR3 in DNA: TGTGCCAGCAGTGACTCTCTTGTCCGCACTGAAGCTTTCTTT.

This clonotype was seen a single time. The rearrangement links TRBV19 to TRBJ1-5; 8 nucleotides agree with TRBD1. The germline V gene encodes CDR1 LNHDA and CDR2 SQIVND (reference sequence). V shed 5 bases and J 3 bases; nucleotides not matched to a gene: 9. There are 16 residues in the CDR3. CDR3 in amino acids: CASSGPGQALNQPQHF. The CDR3 bases are TGTGCCAGTAGTGGGCCGGGACAGGCCCTCAATCAGCCCCAGCATTTT.

A remark on this clonotype: This may be a read error: a much more frequent sequence differs by one nucleotide. The J gene is TRBJ1-5, the V gene TRBV28, with 8 bases lining up with TRBD1. This CDR3 spans 15 amino acids. The germline V gene has CDR1 MDHEN and CDR2 SYDVKM. The J segment lost 0 bases and the V segment lost 8 bases, leaving 6 bases of the junction unmatched. This chain's CDR3 is CASARTGLSNQPQHF. The CDR3 nucleotides read TGTGCCAGCGCCCGGACAGGGCTTAGCAATCAGCCCCAGCATTTT.

The sample holds many counts of this clonotype. This chain links TRBV6-5 with TRBJ2-7; perhaps TRBD1 as D (6 bases). Germline values: CDR1 MNHEY, CDR2 SVGAGI. The length of the CDR3 is 17 residues. The V end was cut by 1 base, the J end by 3 bases, with 19 bases between. The CDR3 here is CASSYYDQRVGGYEQYF. The CDR3, as DNA: TGTGCCAGCAGTTACTACGATCAACGGGTAGGGGGCTACGAGCAGTACTTC.

This sequence joins TRBV7-9 and TRBJ1-1, with a tentative D call TRBD1 (5 bases). CDR3 length equals 15 residues. Germline CDR1 is SEHNR and CDR2 is FQNEAQ (reference sequence). Trimming cost V 0 bases and J 6 bases, with 14 bases left between them. CDR3 sequence: CASSLAEGITSEAFF. The CDR3 region has the DNA TGTGCCAGCAGCTTAGCGGAGGGGATCACCTCTGAAGCTTTCTTT.

V usage is TRBV24-1 and J usage is TRBJ1-5; D is possibly TRBD1 (5 bases). The germline CDR1 and CDR2 sequences are KGHDR and SFDVKD. This CDR3 has 12 amino acids. V was shortened by 7 bases and J by 10 bases, with 13 bases between the two germline ends. The DNA of the CDR3 is TGTGCCACCAGCGACCCTGGGGGACCCCAGCATTTT. Protein: CATSDPGGPQHF.

The V call is TRBV19, the J call TRBJ2-2; D remains ambiguous. The ends were cut back, 1 base at V and 4 bases at J, with 10 bases in the middle. Germline loops: CDR1 LNHDA, CDR2 SQIVND (reference sequence). The CDR3 is made up of 15 amino acids. The CDR3, as DNA: TGTGCCAGTAGTATAGGACTCCAAGTCACCGGGGAGCTGTTTTTT. It is translated as CASSIGLQVTGELFF.

This clonotype was recorded a few times. V is TRBV5-6 and J is TRBJ1-2; TRBD1 agrees at 7 bases. The trim removed 4 bases at V and 6 bases at J, leaving 9 bases unmatched. This CDR3 is built from 14 residues. Per the germline V gene, CDR1 is SGHDT and CDR2 is YYEEEE. In DNA, the CDR3 is TGTGCCAGCAGCACGGGACAGCCCGGCGATGGCTACACCTTC. Its translation is CASSTGQPGDGYTF.

The chain is built from TRBV9 and TRBJ2-1; 12 positions agree with TRBD2. The V segment lost 4 bases and the J segment 6 bases; nucleotides outside the gene matches: 5. The CDR3 is 15 amino acids. CDR1 and CDR2 from the germline V gene are SGDLS and YYNGEE. CDR3 region: CASSKGLAGTNEQFF. The CDR3 bases are TGTGCCAGCAGCAAAGGACTAGCGGGAACCAATGAGCAGTTCTTC.

This clonotype was seen only a few times. This chain links TRBV20-1 with TRBJ1-5; D might be TRBD1 (6 bases). Between the trimmed V and J ends, which lost 1 base and 5 bases, there was a span of 12 bases. Germline V lookup: CDR1 DFQATT, CDR2 SNEGSKA (reference sequence). This CDR3 is built from 14 residues. The DNA of the CDR3 is TGCAGTGCTAGAGCCGGAAGGGGGGATCAGCCCCAGCATTTT. It encodes CSARAGRGDQPQHF.

V is TRBV28 and J is TRBJ2-3; perhaps TRBD2 as D (6 bases). V was pared by 5 bases and J by 4 bases, with 10 bases between. Looked up from germline, CDR1 is MDHEN and CDR2 is SYDVKM. CDR3 size: 13 residues. For the CDR3, the DNA is TGTGCCAGCAGTCGACTAGGTTCAGATACGCAGTATTTT. This encodes CASSRLGSDTQYF. The variable domain in full, completed from reference TRBV28 and TRBJ2-3, reads DVKVTQSSRYLVKRTGEKVFLECVQDMDHENMFWYRQDPGLGLRLIYFSYDVKMKEKGDIPEGYSVSREKKERFSLILESASTNQTSMYLCASSRLGSDTQYFGPGTRLTVL.

V and J are TRBV15 and TRBJ1-1; no definite D call. Trimming shortened V by 2 bases and J by 4 bases, and 20 bases separated the two germline ends. The CDR3 has 17 residues. The germline gives CDR1 LNHNV, CDR2 YYDKDF (reference sequence). The CDR3 DNA sequence: TGTGCCACCAGCAGATCCTCCCGGGTCCGGATGAGCACTGAAGCTTTCTTT. Amino acids: CATSRSSRVRMSTEAFF.

DNA for the CDR3: TGCAGCGTTGGTCGGGAAGCAGACTATGGCTACACCTTC. Residues: CSVGREADYGYTF. V and J are TRBV29-1 and TRBJ1-2; D is undetermined. Trimming took 4 bases from V and 3 from J, leaving 12 bases between them. Germline V gene sequence: CDR1 SQVTM, CDR2 ANQGSEA. The length of the CDR3 is 13 residues.

This clonotype has only a few counts. The V call is TRBV2, the J call TRBJ2-1; TRBD2 agrees at 7 bases. With 8 bases clipped from V and 4 bases from J, the junction kept 14 bases outside the gene matches. Germline CDR1 and CDR2: SNHLY and FYNNEI. CDR3 length: 16 residues. For the CDR3, the DNA is TGTGCCAGCCAATCTAGCGGCCTTCGATCATACAATGAGCAGTTCTTC. It specifies CASQSSGLRSYNEQFF.

This clonotype appeared many times. The gene calls are TRBV2 and TRBJ1-2; D unclear. In germline, CDR1 is SNHLY, CDR2 FYNNEI. The CDR3 extends over 12 amino acids. V was pared by 7 bases and J by 2 bases, with 8 bases between. In DNA, the CDR3 is TGTGCCAGCAAGCCCAGCAACTATGGCTACACCTTC. Its protein product is CASKPSNYGYTF.

The sample holds many counts of this clonotype. The chain is built from TRBV24-1 and TRBJ1-1; no reliable D call. The CDR3 extends over 12 amino acids. Trimming pared 5 bases from V and 1 base from J, leaving 4 bases between. CDR1 and CDR2 (germline): KGHDR, SFDVKD. CDR3 loop: CATSAGNTEAFF. DNA of the CDR3: TGTGCCACCAGTGCCGGGAACACTGAAGCTTTCTTT.

For this clonotype: It may be a read error: a sequence one base away is much more abundant. The conserved phenylalanine or tryptophan is not found at the CDR3 terminus, so this likely reflects a read error. The rearrangement links TRBV6-1 to TRBJ1-2; the D is unclear. Germline CDR1 reads MNHNS; CDR2 reads SASEGT. Trimming took 6 bases from V and 8 from J, leaving 10 bases between them. The CDR3 is 11 amino acids. The CDR3 sequence is CASSTPRGYTL. The CDR3 bases are TGTGCCAGCAGCACCCCCAGGGGCTACACCCTC.

The gene calls are TRBV20-1 and TRBJ2-7, with TRBD1 matching over 8 bases. CDR3 length equals 13 residues. V lost 7 bases, J lost 2 bases, and 7 bases stayed unmatched. Per the germline V gene, CDR1 is DFQATT and CDR2 is SNEGSKA (reference sequence). The CDR3 coding sequence is TGCAGTGGGCTCGCGACAGGGGCCTACGAGCAGTACTTC. The encoded protein is CSGLATGAYEQYF.

The sample holds many counts of this clonotype. V gene TRBV6-1 combines with J gene TRBJ1-2; D is uncertain. Germline V CDR1 and CDR2: MNHNS, SASEGT. The CDR3 contains 14 residues. Trimming stripped 6 bases from V and 2 bases from J, with 13 bases between. CDR3 nucleotides: TGTGCCAGCAGCCGTGGACTTAACAACTATGGCTACACCTTC. Protein: CASSRGLNNYGYTF.

This clonotype appeared many times. The rearrangement joins TRBV12-3 or TRBV12-4 to TRBJ2-7; no definite D call. CDR3 size: 13 residues. Deletions cut 3 bases from V and 6 bases from J, with 12 bases between. CDR3 sequence (DNA): TGTGCCAGCAGTTTCCGGCAGTTTTCCGAGCAGTACTTC. It specifies CASSFRQFSEQYF.

The J gene is TRBJ1-5, the V gene TRBV27; D gene ambiguous. The CDR3 spans 14 residues. Between the trimmed V and J ends, which lost 4 bases and 3 bases, there was a span of 10 bases. Germline loops: CDR1 MNHEY, CDR2 SMNVEV (reference sequence). The CDR3 DNA reads as TGTGCCAGCAGTTCTTTGGGGTTCAATCAGCCCCAGCATTTT. As protein: CASSSLGFNQPQHF.

This clonotype came up many times. The V call is TRBV2, the J call TRBJ2-4; 9 nucleotides align to TRBD2. CDR1 is SNHLY, CDR2 FYNNEI, per germline. Losses at the gene ends were 7 bases for V and 0 bases for J; bases not matched to a gene: 4. This CDR3 contains 15 residues. CDR3 loop: CASKSGGKAKNIQYF. CDR3 bases: TGTGCCAGCAAGAGCGGGGGGAAAGCCAAAAACATTCAGTACTTC.

The rearrangement links TRBV13 to TRBJ1-3; tentative D call: TRBD1 (5 bases). Germline V CDR1 and CDR2: PRHDT, FYEKMQ (reference sequence). CDR3 size: 15 residues. Trimming took 5 bases from V and 0 from J, leaving 11 bases between them. CDR3 sequence reads: CASSRDGGSGNTIYF. As DNA, the CDR3 is TGTGCCAGCAGCCGAGACGGGGGCTCTGGAAACACCATATATTTT.

On this clonotype itself: The CDR3 carries no conserved terminal phenylalanine or tryptophan, so it likely arises from a read error. The chain is built from TRBV3-1 and TRBJ2-7, with TRBD1 identical over 10 bases. The germline V gene encodes CDR1 LGHDT and CDR2 YNNKEL (reference sequence). The CDR3 is made up of 14 amino acids. With V trimmed by 3 bases and J by 5 bases, 4 bases remained unmatched. The CDR3 here is CASSHTGTGDEQYL. CDR3 nucleotide sequence: TGTGCCAGCAGCCACACCGGGACAGGGGACGAGCAGTACCTC.

The J gene is TRBJ2-1, the V gene TRBV29-1, with D possibly being TRBD1 (5 bases). V lost 4 bases, J lost 8 bases, and 12 bases lay in between. Germline lookup yields CDR1 SQVTM and CDR2 ANQGSEA. CDR3 length: 12 amino acids. Here the CDR3 reads CSVGGSTDEQFF. Here the CDR3 DNA reads TGCAGCGTTGGGGGCTCTACAGATGAGCAGTTCTTC.

The rearrangement uses TRBV4-1 and TRBJ2-7; D uncertain. This CDR3 has 13 residues. V lost 2 bases and J lost 3, with 8 bases in between. Germline V lookup: CDR1 MGHRA, CDR2 YSYEKL. CDR3 amino acids: CASSQNDNYEQYF. In DNA, the CDR3 is TGCGCCAGCAGCCAAAATGACAACTACGAGCAGTACTTC.

A word on this clonotype: It may be a read error: a sequence one base away is much more abundant. No conserved phenylalanine or tryptophan ends this CDR3, so it is likely a read error. The J gene is TRBJ2-5, the V gene TRBV7-9; 11 bases are a match to TRBD1. CDR1 is SEHNR, CDR2 FQNEAQ, per germline (reference sequence). J lost 5 bases, V lost 0 bases, and 5 bases had no gene match. The CDR3 spans 16 residues. The CDR3 loop is CASSLARDRGKETQYL. In DNA form, the CDR3 reads TGTGCCAGCAGCTTAGCCCGGGACAGGGGGAAGGAGACCCAGTACCTC.

This sequence joins TRBV6-2 or TRBV6-3 and TRBJ2-3; TRBD2 is a possible D gene (5 bases). Trimming stripped 8 bases from V and 2 bases from J, with 11 bases between. This CDR3 comprises 13 residues. CDR1 is MNHEY and CDR2 is SVGEGT in the germline V gene. Written as DNA, the CDR3 is TGTGCCAGCGGGGAGCCGAACACAGATACGCAGTATTTT. As protein: CASGEPNTDTQYF.